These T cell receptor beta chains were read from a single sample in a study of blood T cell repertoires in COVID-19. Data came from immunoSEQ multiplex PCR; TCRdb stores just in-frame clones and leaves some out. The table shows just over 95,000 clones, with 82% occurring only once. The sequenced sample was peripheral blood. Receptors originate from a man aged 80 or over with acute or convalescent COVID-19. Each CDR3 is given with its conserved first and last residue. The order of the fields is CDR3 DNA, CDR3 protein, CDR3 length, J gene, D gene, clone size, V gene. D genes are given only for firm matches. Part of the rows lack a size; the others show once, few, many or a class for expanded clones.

TGTGCCAGCAGTGATACCCAGGCTCGACCTAACTATGGCTACACCTTC,CASSDTQARPNYGYTF,16,TRBJ1-2,-,-,TRBV2
TGCAGCGTGGGCGGAGGGGGTAACCCTCTCAACTATGGCTACACCTTC,CSVGGGGNPLNYGYTF,16,TRBJ1-2,-,-,TRBV29-1
TGTGCCAGCAGTCCCACAGGGGGTAATTTTTACGAGCAGTACTTC,CASSPTGGNFYEQYF,15,TRBJ2-7,TRBD1,-,TRBV7-2
TGTGCCAGCAGCTTAGTGACAGGGGCCAACATTCAGTACTTC,CASSLVTGANIQYF,14,TRBJ2-4,TRBD1,-,TRBV11-2
TGCGCCAGCAGCCAAGGCGGGGCCACCTATGGCTACACCTTC,CASSQGGATYGYTF,14,TRBJ1-2,-,-,TRBV4-3
TGTGCCAGCAGTTTCCAGGGTACTGAAGCTTTCTTT,CASSFQGTEAFF,12,TRBJ1-1,-,-,TRBV12-3/TRBV12-4
TGTGCCAGCAGTACACGTGGGGCTAGAGATACGCAGTATTTT,CASSTRGARDTQYF,14,TRBJ2-3,-,many,TRBV28
TGTGCCACCAGTGATTTGTCAGATAACTATGGCTACACCTTC,CATSDLSDNYGYTF,14,TRBJ1-2,-,medium-sized,TRBV24-1
TGTGCCAGTAAGGTCGACAGGGAGTCTTATGGCTACACCTTC,CASKVDRESYGYTF,14,TRBJ1-2,TRBD1,-,TRBV19
TGTGCTAGTGGTTTGGAATTCCCGGGACAAGCATCCCTATCGAACACCGGGGAGCTGTTTTTT,CASGLEFPGQASLSNTGELFF,21,TRBJ2-2,-,-,TRBV12-5
TGTGCCAGCTCACGAACCGGGACAGGGAGACTGTTTTTT,CASSRTGTGRLFF,13,TRBJ1-4,TRBD1,-,TRBV18
TGCGCCAGCAGCTCCCTCGCTGAAGGACAAAGCGAGCAGTACTTC,CASSSLAEGQSEQYF,15,TRBJ2-7,-,-,TRBV5-1
TGTGCCAGCAGCCCCGGGACAGGGGGCATGCGGAACACTGAAGCTTTCTTT,CASSPGTGGMRNTEAFF,17,TRBJ1-1,TRBD1,few,TRBV27
TGTGCCAGCAGCCCCCCAGGCTCTGGAAACACCATATATTTT,CASSPPGSGNTIYF,14,TRBJ1-3,-,-,TRBV7-8
TGTGCCAGCAGTCCAACAGGAGCTGGAAACACCATATATTTT,CASSPTGAGNTIYF,14,TRBJ1-3,-,-,TRBV28
TGCAGTGCTAGTGGGACAGCCGGGTTCCTGGCTGGGGCCAACGTCCTGACTTTC,CSASGTAGFLAGANVLTF,18,TRBJ2-6,TRBD1,-,TRBV20-1
TGCAGCGTTGGTTCTAGCGGGGGTGAGGGGTTCTTC,CSVGSSGGEGFF,12,TRBJ2-1,TRBD2,-,TRBV29-1
TGCAGCGTCGACTTTGCCTTTAGACAGGGCGTGGGCAATGAGCAGTTCTTC,CSVDFAFRQGVGNEQFF,17,TRBJ2-1,TRBD1,-,TRBV29-1
TGTGCCACCAGTGATACCGGGACAGGCACAGATACGCAGTATTTT,CATSDTGTGTDTQYF,15,TRBJ2-3,TRBD1,-,TRBV24-1
TGTGCCAGCAGCTACAGGGGAGATGGCTACACCTTC,CASSYRGDGYTF,12,TRBJ1-2,TRBD1,-,TRBV27
TGTGCCAGCAGCCCACGACAGGGGGGCACAGATACGCAGTATTTT,CASSPRQGGTDTQYF,15,TRBJ2-3,TRBD1,-,TRBV9
TGTGCCTGGAGTACTGGCACTGAAGCTTTCTTT,CAWSTGTEAFF,11,TRBJ1-1,-,once,TRBV30
TGTGCCAGCAGTAACAATGAAGCTTTCTTT,CASSNNEAFF,10,TRBJ1-1,-,-,TRBV6-2/TRBV6-3
TGTGCCAGCAGTGGGGGACAGGGGACGAAGCCCCAGCATTTT,CASSGGQGTKPQHF,14,TRBJ1-5,TRBD1,-,TRBV2
TGTGCCAGCAGCCGAACCGGGACTAGGAAAAGGAATGAGCAGTTCTTC,CASSRTGTRKRNEQFF,16,TRBJ2-1,TRBD2,-,TRBV28
TGTGCCAGCAGTTATTATAGGGGTACTGAGCAGTTCTTC,CASSYYRGTEQFF,13,TRBJ2-1,-,few,TRBV6-5
TGTGCCAGCAGCTTGGAGCAGGTTTACAATTCACCCCTCCACTTT,CASSLEQVYNSPLHF,15,TRBJ1-6,-,-,TRBV5-5
TGTGCCAGTAGTCTGGGACATAACTCTGGGGCCAACGTCCTGACTTTC,CASSLGHNSGANVLTF,16,TRBJ2-6,-,-,TRBV19